What follows are 17 T cell receptor beta chains derived from one specimen sequenced in a study of blood T cell repertoires in COVID-19. TCRdb's table, derived via immunoSEQ multiplex PCR, lists solely in-frame clones and lacks some. Of fewer than 200,000 clones listed, around 83% are singletons. Sequencing input: peripheral blood. These receptor sequences come from a woman in her 70s with COVID-19, enrolled during active disease.

Turning to this clone: The germline gene is not matched at one end of the junction; a read error may be the cause. The chain links TRBV27 to TRBJ2-3; TRBD1 matches at 7 bases. This CDR3 comprises 19 residues. The germline V gene has CDR1 MNHEY and CDR2 SMNVEV (reference sequence). The CDR3 loop is CASSFPQSDRATRTDAQYF. CDR3 DNA sequence: TGTGCCAGCAGTTTCCCCCAATCCGACAGGGCCACTCGCACAGATGCGCAGTATTTT.

The V and J genes are TRBV24-1 and TRBJ1-2, with TRBD1 matching over 10 bases. The length of the CDR3 is 14 residues. From germline, CDR1 is KGHDR and CDR2 SFDVKD. The ends lost 4 bases at V and 7 bases at J; junction bases unmatched: 5. The CDR3 here is CATSEPGTGVGYTF. CDR3 sequence (DNA): TGTGCCACCAGTGAGCCCGGGACAGGGGTTGGCTACACCTTC.

The rearrangement links TRBV18 to TRBJ2-2, with TRBD2 identical over 8 bases. The germline V gene has CDR1 KGHSH and CDR2 LQKENI. The CDR3 covers 15 residues. The trim removed 3 bases at V and 8 bases at J, leaving 8 bases unmatched. The CDR3 nucleotides are TGTGCCAGCTCACCCGACGGACTAGCTCAAGGGGAGCTGTTTTTT. Protein product: CASSPDGLAQGELFF.

The CDR3 is CASSQQAAGELFF. In DNA, the CDR3 is TGTGCCAGCAGCCAACAAGCGGCCGGGGAGCTGTTTTTT. V gene TRBV3-1 (or the pseudogene TRBV3-2) combines with J gene TRBJ2-2; D possibly corresponds to TRBD2 (5 bases). Trimming removed 2 bases at V and 6 bases at J, with 7 bases between. The CDR3 consists of 13 residues. Germline V gene sequence: CDR1 LGHDT, CDR2 YNNKEL (reference sequence).

The chain has TRBV24-1 and TRBJ2-5; D is possibly TRBD1 (6 bases). Germline values: CDR1 KGHDR, CDR2 SFDVKD. This CDR3 comprises 15 residues. The V and J ends lost 6 bases and 5 bases respectively, with 18 bases between them. CDR3 in amino acids: CATSPGQPGSETQYF. In DNA, the CDR3 is TGTGCCACCAGTCCGGGACAACCAGGCTCGGAGACCCAGTACTTC.

The chain uses TRBV18 and TRBJ2-2; D is unresolved. The CDR3 covers 12 residues. V was trimmed by 3 bases and J by 3 bases, leaving 2 bases between them. CDR1 and CDR2 (germline): KGHSH, LQKENI. The CDR3 nucleotides read TGTGCCAGCTCACCCGACACCGGGGAGCTGTTTTTT. Residues: CASSPDTGELFF.

V usage is TRBV15 and J usage is TRBJ2-7; D is unclear. In germline, CDR1 is LNHNV, CDR2 YYDKDF (reference sequence). This CDR3 has 14 amino acids. Trimming took off 0 bases at V and 0 bases at J, with 6 bases between the two ends. CDR3 in DNA: TGTGCCACCAGCAGAGAAGCAACCTCCTACGAGCAGTACTTC. It encodes CATSREATSYEQYF.

The chain employs TRBV18 and TRBJ2-5; 13 bases map to TRBD2. Per germline, CDR1 KGHSH and CDR2 LQKENI. The length of the CDR3 is 16 residues. V lost 2 bases, J lost 5 bases, and 5 bases stayed unmatched. The CDR3 here is CASSPGLAGASETQYF. In DNA form, the CDR3 reads TGTGCCAGCTCACCAGGACTAGCGGGAGCGAGCGAGACCCAGTACTTC.

The chain recombines TRBV18 with TRBJ2-3; 7 bases agree with TRBD2. In germline, CDR1 is KGHSH, CDR2 LQKENI. V lost 4 bases, J lost 0 bases, and 7 bases stayed unmatched. This CDR3 region has 16 residues. The chain's CDR3 is CASSLRLAASTDTQYF. The CDR3 DNA reads TGTGCCAGCTCACTTCGACTAGCAGCTAGCACAGATACGCAGTATTTT.

The chain links TRBV5-6 to TRBJ2-1; 10 positions match TRBD2. The CDR3 covers 16 residues. Germline V gene sequence: CDR1 SGHDT, CDR2 YYEEEE. V lost 1 base to trimming and J lost 2 bases; unmatched junction nucleotides: 3. The DNA for the CDR3 is TGTGCCAGCAGCTTGCGTCTAGCGGGAGCCTACAATGAGCAGTTCTTC. As protein: CASSLRLAGAYNEQFF.

Written as DNA, the CDR3 is TGTGCCACCAGTGTGGGACAGGGTTTTGGCTACACCTTC. It translates to CATSVGQGFGYTF. V gene TRBV24-1 combines with J gene TRBJ1-2; TRBD1 matches 9 bases. This CDR3 comprises 13 residues. Germline values: CDR1 KGHDR, CDR2 SFDVKD. Trimming at V came to 5 bases and at J to 7 bases, leaving 4 bases not matched to a gene.

The V gene is TRBV3-1 (or the pseudogene TRBV3-2), the J gene TRBJ1-1; the D is unclear. Germline CDR1 and CDR2: LGHDT and YNNKEL (reference sequence). The ends were cut back, 1 base at V and 4 bases at J, with 10 bases in the middle. The CDR3 is made up of 14 amino acids. The CDR3 region is CASSQVGRVTEAFF. The CDR3 DNA follows: TGTGCCAGCAGCCAAGTAGGGAGGGTCACTGAAGCTTTCTTT.

The table lists this clone with a count of one. The rearrangement joins TRBV5-1 to TRBJ2-5, with 7 bases lining up with TRBD2. This CDR3 comprises 14 residues. V was clipped by 0 bases and J by 2 bases; unmatched bases: 1. In germline, CDR1 is SGHRS, CDR2 YFSETQ. The CDR3 DNA follows: TGCGCCAGCAGCTTGGAGGGAGGGCAAGAGACCCAGTACTTC. It specifies CASSLEGGQETQYF.

V is TRBV25-1 and J is TRBJ2-7; 8 bases line up with TRBD1. This CDR3 has 15 amino acids. Germline V gene data show CDR1 as MGHDK and CDR2 as SYGVNS. The ends lost 6 bases at V and 1 base at J; junction bases unmatched: 8. The CDR3 here is CASSLTGAASYEQYF. The DNA of the CDR3 is TGTGCCAGCAGCTTGACAGGGGCCGCGTCCTACGAGCAGTACTTC.

This clone was detected a few times. The chain recombines TRBV5-4 with TRBJ2-6, with D possibly being TRBD1 (5 bases). With 0 bases removed from V and 1 base from J, the gap between germline ends came to 5 bases. Germline V CDR1 and CDR2: SGHNT, YYREEE (reference sequence). This CDR3 region has 15 residues. The CDR3 DNA reads as TGTGCCAGCAGCTTGGACAGGTCTGGGGCCAACGTCCTGACTTTC. Protein: CASSLDRSGANVLTF. The full variable domain, completed using reference TRBV5-4 and TRBJ2-6, is ETGVTQSPTHLIKTRGQQVTLRCSSQSGHNTVSWYQQALGQGPQFIFQYYREEENGRGNFPPRFSGLQFPNYSSELNVNALELDDSALYLCASSLDRSGANVLTFGAGSRLTVL.

This clone showed up just a few times. This rearrangement joins TRBV27 to TRBJ2-2; D is perhaps TRBD1 (6 bases). Trimming removed 7 bases from V and 3 bases from J, with 15 bases in between. The germline CDR1 and CDR2 sequences are MNHEY and SMNVEV (reference sequence). There are 15 residues in the CDR3. The CDR3: CASKFGTRDTGELFF. Here the CDR3 DNA reads TGTGCCAGCAAATTCGGGACAAGAGACACCGGGGAGCTGTTTTTT.

J is TRBJ1-4 and V is TRBV5-1, with TRBD1 matching over 10 bases. Germline trimming cut 4 bases from V and 2 bases from J; bases unmatched to any gene: 8. This CDR3 comprises 17 residues. Germline V CDR1 and CDR2: SGHRS, YFSETQ. CDR3 loop: CASSPSGQGVTNEKLFF. CDR3 bases: TGCGCCAGCAGCCCCTCCGGACAGGGGGTTACTAATGAAAAACTGTTTTTT.